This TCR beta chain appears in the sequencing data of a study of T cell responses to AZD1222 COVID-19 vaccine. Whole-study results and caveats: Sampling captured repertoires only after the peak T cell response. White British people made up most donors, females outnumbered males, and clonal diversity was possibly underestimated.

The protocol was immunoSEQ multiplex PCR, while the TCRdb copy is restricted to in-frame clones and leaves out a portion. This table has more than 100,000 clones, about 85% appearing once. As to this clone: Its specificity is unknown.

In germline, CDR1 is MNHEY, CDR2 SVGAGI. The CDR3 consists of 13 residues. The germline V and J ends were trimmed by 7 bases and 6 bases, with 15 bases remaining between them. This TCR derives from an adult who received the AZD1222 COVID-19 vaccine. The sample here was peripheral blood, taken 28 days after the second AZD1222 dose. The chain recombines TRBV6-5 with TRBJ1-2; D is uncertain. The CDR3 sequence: CASKTEAWDGYTF. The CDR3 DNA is TGTGCCAGCAAAACCGAGGCCTGGGATGGCTACACCTTC.